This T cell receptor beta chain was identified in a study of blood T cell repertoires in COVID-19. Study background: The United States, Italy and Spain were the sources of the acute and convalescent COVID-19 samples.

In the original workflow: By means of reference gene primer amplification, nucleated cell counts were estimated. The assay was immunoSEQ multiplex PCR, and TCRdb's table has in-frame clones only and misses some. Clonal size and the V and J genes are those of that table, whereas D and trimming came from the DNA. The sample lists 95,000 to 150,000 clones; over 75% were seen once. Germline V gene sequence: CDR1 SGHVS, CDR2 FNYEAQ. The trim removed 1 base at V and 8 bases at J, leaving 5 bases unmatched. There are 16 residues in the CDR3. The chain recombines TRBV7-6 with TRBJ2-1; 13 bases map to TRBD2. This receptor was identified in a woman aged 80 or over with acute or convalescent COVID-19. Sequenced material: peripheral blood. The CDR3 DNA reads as TGTGCCAGCAGCTTAGGGACTAGCGGGGGATCCCATGAGCAGTTCTTC. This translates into CASSLGTSGGSHEQFF. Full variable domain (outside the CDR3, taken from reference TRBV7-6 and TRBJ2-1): GAGVSQSPRYKVTKRGQDVALRCDPISGHVSLYWYRQALGQGPEFLTYFNYEAQQDKSGLPNDRFSAERPEGSISTLTIQRTEQRDSAMYRCASSLGTSGGSHEQFFGPGTRLTVL.